This T cell receptor beta chain stems from a study of blood T cell repertoires in COVID-19. As for the study in general: The study drew acute and convalescent COVID-19 samples from the United States, Italy and Spain.

As processed by the authors: For nucleated cells, counts were estimated from reference gene primer amplification. Measured with immunoSEQ multiplex PCR; TCRdb has only the in-frame clones, and not every one. The V and J calls and clone size were taken over from that table, and D and trimming were inferred from the DNA. This sample has tens of thousands of clones, with about 88% found just once. V was clipped by 3 bases and J by 5 bases, with 14 bases between them. Germline CDR1 is SGHAT and CDR2 is FQDESV (reference sequence). This CDR3 spans 15 amino acids. Sequencing was carried out using peripheral blood. J is TRBJ2-1 and V is TRBV11-1; a weak D match, TRBD2 (5 bases). This sequence originates from a human donor with active COVID-19. The donor label of this sample is uncertain. The CDR3 DNA reads as TGTGCCAGCAGCTTCTCCACAGCGGTTAACAATGAGCAGTTCTTC. Translated: CASSFSTAVNNEQFF.